This T cell receptor beta chain was recovered during a study of T-cell memory formation after mild COVID-19. About the research overall: TCR clusters were largely donor specific. Whole-study results and caveats: Prior to infection, memory already included some responding clones, suggesting cross-reactive memory joined.

This clonotype was seen only a few times. Its specificity is unknown. One entry per CDR3 protein, called by TCRdb with MiXCR from the 5' RACE reads. The sample has fewer than 500,000 distinct CDR3 sequences, 20% to 30% seen once. The CDR3 contains 15 residues. Germline loops: CDR1 MNHEY, CDR2 SVGAGI. V was trimmed by 5 bases and J by 3 bases, leaving 14 bases between them. The chain recombines TRBV6-5 with TRBJ2-1; no clear D gene. Material: PBMCs or a T cell subset sorted from them (not recorded which). The origin of this receptor is an adult woman who had mild COVID-19 (a few samples of this study predate the infection). Cell type and time point are not known. DNA for the CDR3: TGTGCCAGCAGTCACCCGACCGAAGGCTACAATGAGCAGTTCTTC. As protein: CASSHPTEGYNEQFF.